Below, one TCR beta chain is given with its context. This entry belongs to a study of blood T cell repertoires in COVID-19. Method: immunoSEQ multiplex PCR; TCRdb's copy keeps in-frame clones and lacks some. This sample has about 360,000 clones, with over 65% found just once. The TCR originated in a human donor with acute or convalescent COVID-19. The donor label of this sample is uncertain. The specimen sequenced was peripheral blood.

This chain's CDR3 is CASSLIFTGGTEAFF. In nucleotides, the CDR3 is TGTGCCAGCAGCTTAATTTTCACAGGGGGCACTGAAGCTTTCTTT. This chain connects TRBV7-8 to TRBJ1-1; 8 nucleotides line up with TRBD1. Germline-derived CDR1 and CDR2 are SGHVS and FQNEAQ. The CDR3 has 15 residues. The ends lost 2 bases at V and 4 bases at J; junction bases unmatched: 6.